This T cell receptor (beta chain) was profiled in a study of T cell responses to AZD1222 COVID-19 vaccine. Sequencing was performed with immunoSEQ multiplex PCR; in TCRdb, only in-frame clones are kept and a portion is missing. Here the sample spans tens of thousands of clones, roughly 92% being singletons. A note on this clone: The antigen is not known.

This CDR3 region has 17 residues. Germline V gene data show CDR1 as LNHDA and CDR2 as SQIVND (reference sequence). Trimming stripped 0 bases from V and 0 bases from J, with 12 bases between. Both about-4-week and about-12-week second-dose recipients were combined. Notes on the study in general: Regions left unmutated in variants are reportedly the target of nearly half of spike-specific TCRs. Baseline antibody screening turned up just a handful of seropositive AZD1222 recipients. The span of vaccine-associated CD4 TCRs extended across spike, with dominance at 160-218 and 743-854.

The sequencing used peripheral blood, collected 28 days after the second AZD1222 dose. The source is an adult who received the AZD1222 COVID-19 vaccine. The genes are TRBV19 and TRBJ1-5, with D unclear. CDR3 DNA: TGTGCCAGTAGTATAGATCATGCCGGGTATAGCAATCAGCCCCAGCATTTT. It specifies CASSIDHAGYSNQPQHF. Together with reference TRBV19 and TRBJ1-5, the CDR3 gives the full variable domain: DGGITQSPKYLFRKEGQNVTLSCEQNLNHDAMYWYRQDPGQGLRLIYYSQIVNDFQKGDIAEGYSVSREKKESFPLTVTSAQKNPTAFYLCASSIDHAGYSNQPQHFGDGTRLSIL.